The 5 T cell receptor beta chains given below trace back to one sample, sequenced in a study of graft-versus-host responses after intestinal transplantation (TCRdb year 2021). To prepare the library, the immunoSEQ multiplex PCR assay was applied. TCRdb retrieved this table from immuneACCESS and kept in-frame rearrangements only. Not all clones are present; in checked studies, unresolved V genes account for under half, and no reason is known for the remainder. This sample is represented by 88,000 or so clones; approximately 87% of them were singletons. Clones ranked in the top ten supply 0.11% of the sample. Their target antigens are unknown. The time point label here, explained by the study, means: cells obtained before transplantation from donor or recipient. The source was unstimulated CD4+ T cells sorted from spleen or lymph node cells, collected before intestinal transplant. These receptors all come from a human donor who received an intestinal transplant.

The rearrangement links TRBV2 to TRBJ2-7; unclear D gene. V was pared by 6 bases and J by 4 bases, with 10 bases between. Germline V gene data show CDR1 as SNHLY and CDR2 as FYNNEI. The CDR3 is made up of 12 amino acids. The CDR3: CASREHWYEQYF. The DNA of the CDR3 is TGTGCCAGCAGGGAGCATTGGTACGAGCAGTACTTC.

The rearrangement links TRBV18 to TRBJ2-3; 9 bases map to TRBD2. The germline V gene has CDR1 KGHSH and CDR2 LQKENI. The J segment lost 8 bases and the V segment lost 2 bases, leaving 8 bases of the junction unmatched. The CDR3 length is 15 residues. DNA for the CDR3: TGTGCCAGCTCACCAGGCGGGGGGGCCGGAGGTACGCAGTATTTT. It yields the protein CASSPGGGAGGTQYF. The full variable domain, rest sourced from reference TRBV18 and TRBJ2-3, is NAGVMQNPRHLVRRRGQEARLRCSPMKGHSHVYWYRQLPEEGLKFMVYLQKENIIDESGMPKERFSAEFPKEGPSILRIQQVVRGDSAAYFCASSPGGGAGGTQYFGPGTRLTVL.

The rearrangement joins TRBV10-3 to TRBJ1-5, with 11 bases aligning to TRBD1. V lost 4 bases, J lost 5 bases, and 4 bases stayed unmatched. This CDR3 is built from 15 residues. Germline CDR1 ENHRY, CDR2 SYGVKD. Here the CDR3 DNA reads TGTGCCATCAGTGGGGGGACAGGGGGGGATCAGCCCCAGCATTTT. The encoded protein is CAISGGTGGDQPQHF.

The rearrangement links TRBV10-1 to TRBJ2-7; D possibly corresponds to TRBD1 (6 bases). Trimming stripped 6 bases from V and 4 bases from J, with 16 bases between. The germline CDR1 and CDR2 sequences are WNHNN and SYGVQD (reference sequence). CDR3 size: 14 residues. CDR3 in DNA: TGCGCCAGCAGCAAACCGGGACACCTGTACGAGCAGTACTTC. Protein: CASSKPGHLYEQYF.

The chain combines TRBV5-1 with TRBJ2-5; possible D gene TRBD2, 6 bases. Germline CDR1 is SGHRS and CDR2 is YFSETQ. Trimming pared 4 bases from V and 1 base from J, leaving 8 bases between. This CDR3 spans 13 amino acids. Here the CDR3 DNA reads TGCGCCAGCAGCGGGGGGTTCCAAGAGACCCAGTACTTC. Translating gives CASSGGFQETQYF.